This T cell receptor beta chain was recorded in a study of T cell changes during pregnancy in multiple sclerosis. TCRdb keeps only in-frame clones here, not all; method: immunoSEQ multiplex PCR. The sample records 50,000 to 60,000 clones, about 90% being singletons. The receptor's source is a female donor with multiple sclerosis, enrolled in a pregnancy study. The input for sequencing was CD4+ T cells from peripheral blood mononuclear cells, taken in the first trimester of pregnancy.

CDR3 in DNA: TGTGCCAGCAGTGACTTTGGCAGGGCCGGAAACACCATATATTTT. It codes for CASSDFGRAGNTIYF. This sequence joins TRBV6-1 and TRBJ1-3; a weak D match, TRBD1 (5 bases). Germline V gene lookup returns CDR1 MNHNS and CDR2 SASEGT. The CDR3 consists of 15 residues. V lost 3 bases to trimming and J lost 4 bases, with 13 bases between them.